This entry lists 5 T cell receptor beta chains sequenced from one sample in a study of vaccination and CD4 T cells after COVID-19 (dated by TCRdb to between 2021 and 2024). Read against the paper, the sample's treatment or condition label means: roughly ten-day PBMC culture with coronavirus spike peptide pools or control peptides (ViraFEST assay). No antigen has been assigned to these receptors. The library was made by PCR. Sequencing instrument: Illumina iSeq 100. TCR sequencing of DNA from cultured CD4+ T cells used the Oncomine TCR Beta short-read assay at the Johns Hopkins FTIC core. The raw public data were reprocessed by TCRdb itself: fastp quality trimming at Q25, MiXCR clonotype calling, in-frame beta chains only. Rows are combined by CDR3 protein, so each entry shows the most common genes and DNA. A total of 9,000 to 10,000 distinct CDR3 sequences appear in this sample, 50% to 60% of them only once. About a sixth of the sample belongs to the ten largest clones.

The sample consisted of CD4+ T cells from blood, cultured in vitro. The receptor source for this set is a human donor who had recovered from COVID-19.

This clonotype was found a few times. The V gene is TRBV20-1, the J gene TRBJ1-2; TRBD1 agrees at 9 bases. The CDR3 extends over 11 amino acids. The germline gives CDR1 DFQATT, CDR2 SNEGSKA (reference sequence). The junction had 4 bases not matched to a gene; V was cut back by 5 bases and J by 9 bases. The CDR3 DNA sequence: TGCAGTGCTGCGGGACAGGGTAGCTACACCTTC. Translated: CSAAGQGSYTF.

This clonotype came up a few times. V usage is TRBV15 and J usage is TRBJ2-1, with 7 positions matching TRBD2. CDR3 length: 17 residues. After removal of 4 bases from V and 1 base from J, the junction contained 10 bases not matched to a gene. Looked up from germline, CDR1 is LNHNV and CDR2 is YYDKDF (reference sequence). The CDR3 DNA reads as TGTGCCACCAGCATAACTCCGGGCGGGGGTTCCTACAATGAGCAGTTCTTC. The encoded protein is CATSITPGGGSYNEQFF.

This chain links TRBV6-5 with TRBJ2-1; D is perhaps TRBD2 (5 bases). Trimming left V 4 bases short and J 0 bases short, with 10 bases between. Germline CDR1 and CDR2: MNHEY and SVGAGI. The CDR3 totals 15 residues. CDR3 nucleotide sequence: TGTGCCAGCAGTTTTTCGGGGAGCTCCTACAATGAGCAGTTCTTC. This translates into CASSFSGSSYNEQFF.

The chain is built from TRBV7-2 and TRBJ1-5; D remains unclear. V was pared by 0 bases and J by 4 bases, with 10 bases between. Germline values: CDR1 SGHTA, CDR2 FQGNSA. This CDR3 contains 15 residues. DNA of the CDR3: TGTGCCAGCAGCTTAGCAGTAACACCGAATCAGCCCCAGCATTTT. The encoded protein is CASSLAVTPNQPQHF.

The CDR3 DNA sequence: TGTGCCAGCAGCTTAAGGTCAGACTACACTGAAGCTTTCTTT. Translated: CASSLRSDYTEAFF. This rearrangement joins TRBV7-2 to TRBJ1-1; D is ambiguous. The CDR3 runs to 14 residues. V lost 2 bases and J 3 bases, leaving 10 bases between the germline ends. The germline CDR1 and CDR2 sequences are SGHTA and FQGNSA. The whole variable domain, remainder taken from reference TRBV7-2 and TRBJ1-1, is GAGVSQSPSNKVTEKGKDVELRCDPISGHTALYWYRQSLGQGLEFLIYFQGNSAPDKSGLPSDRFSAERTGGSVSTLTIQRTQQEDSAVYLCASSLRSDYTEAFFGQGTRLTVV.